This TCR beta chain comes out of a study of T cell responses to AZD1222 COVID-19 vaccine (dated by TCRdb to about 2021). Context from the whole study: AZD1222 recipients given second doses at about 4 weeks or at about 12 weeks were pooled, since spike-specific TCR depth and breadth were not found to differ between the two schedules. A total of 233 trial participants underwent TCR sequencing, of whom 207 received two doses of AZD1222 and some 26 received two doses of the MenACWY control vaccine. Trial participants were enrolled into age subgroups of 18-55, 56-69 and 70-plus years, which contained about 150, 27 and 61 TCR-sequenced participants, respectively.

The CDR3 regions of human TCRbeta chains were analyzed by immunosequencing. On the authors' methods: Repertoire TCRs were matched against a reference library of SARS-CoV-2-specific TCRs generated with the MIRA antigen-specificity platform. Breadth was defined as the fraction of unique TCRs that were SARS-CoV-2-associated. Depth was defined as the fraction of total T cells that were SARS-CoV-2-associated. Each spike-specific TCR was assigned to its reactive spike region and to a CD4 or CD8 class using the MIRA data. Log10-transformed breadth and depth values were compared by one-way ANOVA with Sidak's multiple comparisons tests. The table was pulled from immuneACCESS by TCRdb, which kept in-frame rearrangements only. Such tables lose some clones; where checked, under half of the loss comes from unresolved V genes, and the rest has no known cause. Clone size and the V and J calls come from that table; the DNA yielded D and trimming. The table for this sample lists around 250,000 clones; more than 85% of them were counted only once. The leading ten clones occupy 0.55% of the sample.

Reading the germline V gene (reference sequence) gives CDR1 MNHEY and CDR2 SMNVEV. Counted from cysteine to phenylalanine, this CDR3 has 18 amino acids. Here the CDR3 DNA is all that survives: 54 bases in frame from base 1. V drops 5 bases and J drops 3 bases, leaving 23 bases in between. What the study reported, not specific to this receptor: Most participants were white British and females outnumbered males, and the authors suggested that clonal diversity may have been underestimated. Conclusions about previously exposed vaccinees were limited because only a handful of AZD1222 recipients were SARS-CoV-2 seropositive at baseline. The whole spike protein was spanned by vaccine-associated CD4 TCRs, and dominant responses were seen in regions 160-218 and 743-854. Spike-specific TCR breadth and depth rose significantly after two AZD1222 doses compared with day 0 and with MenACWY recipients. Because no day 14 peak-response samples were available, the repertoires could be characterized only after the peak T cell response. Reportedly, almost half of the unique spike-specific TCRs recognized epitopes lying outside the regions that are mutated in the B.1.351 and B.1.1.7 variants. In the small 56-69-year group, the increase in depth fell short of significance, most likely because of low power.

The sample's time point label is to be understood as: baseline before first vaccination. Vaccinee samples were obtained from the UK trials COV001 and COV002, which included a single-blind randomized controlled phase 2/3 trial of AZD1222 (ChAdOx1 nCoV-19) in healthy adults. Trial participant PBMC samples were collected at day 0 and day 28 after the second dose for TCRbeta chain sequencing. For this clone: No cognate antigen has been identified for it. No much larger clone exists at a distance of one base, and base qualities are not known.

The TCR was taken from an adult in good health. The sample consisted of peripheral blood, taken on day 0 of AZD1222 vaccination. This chain is built from TRBV27 and TRBJ2-1, and possibly TRBD1, on 6 matching bases. The sequenced DNA is TGTGCCAGCAGTGGGTCCGGGACACCGGTTAACCTCTACAATGAGCAGTTCTTC. This yields the protein CASSGSGTPVNLYNEQFF.